Listed here are 5 T cell receptor beta chains from one sample, sequenced in a study of a mutant IDH1 vaccine in newly diagnosed glioma. Time point of the sample: baseline, week 1 (first vaccination visit). The treatment: pre-vaccination baseline after standard-of-care therapy. The table came from immunoSEQ multiplex PCR; TCRdb's copy has only in-frame clones and leaves some out. Of 59,000 or so clones listed, 80% to 95% are singletons. The starting material was PBMCs, obtained from a glioma patient treated with radiotherapy, temozolomide or both. All receptors come from a man aged 45-65 years with glioma.

In the case of this clone: Other DNA sequences of this sample code for an identical CDR3. The J gene is TRBJ1-5, the V gene TRBV19, with D possibly TRBD1 on 6 matching bases. The germline gives CDR1 LNHDA, CDR2 SQIVND (reference sequence). This CDR3 comprises 14 residues. With 1 base removed from V and 6 bases from J, the gap between germline ends came to 10 bases. The CDR3 reads CASSIGGGGQPQHF. The CDR3 nucleotides read TGTGCCAGTAGTATAGGCGGAGGGGGTCAGCCCCAGCATTTT.

The chain joins TRBV19 to TRBJ1-6; D uncertain. CDR1 is LNHDA and CDR2 is SQIVND in the germline V gene (reference sequence). The CDR3 contains 15 residues. V was cut by 10 bases and J by 6 bases, with 19 bases left in between. The CDR3 loop reads CATSEGGRSNSPLHF. The CDR3 DNA is TGTGCCACATCGGAAGGAGGACGGAGTAATTCACCCCTCCACTTT.

The V call is TRBV19, the J call TRBJ2-4, with D possibly called TRBD1 or TRBD2 (5 bases each). CDR1 and CDR2 from the germline V gene are LNHDA and SQIVND (reference sequence). V was clipped by 5 bases and J by 5 bases, with 10 bases between them. This CDR3 contains 13 residues. The CDR3 loop is CASSQGRQNIQYF. The CDR3 coding sequence is TGTGCCAGTAGTCAGGGACGGCAAAACATTCAGTACTTC.

The chain is built from TRBV7-2 and TRBJ2-3; D is ambiguous. Germline V lookup: CDR1 SGHTA, CDR2 FQGNSA. The germline V and J ends were trimmed by 1 base and 2 bases, with 10 bases remaining between them. The CDR3 has 15 residues. CDR3 in amino acids: CASSLDGYHTDTQYF. The CDR3, as DNA: TGTGCCAGCAGCTTAGACGGCTACCACACAGATACGCAGTATTTT.

The rearrangement joins TRBV11-1 to TRBJ2-1, with D possibly being TRBD2 (6 bases). The germline V and J ends were trimmed by 5 bases and 4 bases, with 12 bases remaining between them. There are 14 residues in the CDR3. Looked up from germline, CDR1 is SGHAT and CDR2 is FQDESV (reference sequence). CDR3 sequence (DNA): TGTGCCAGCAGCGTACTAGCCCGATACAATGAGCAGTTCTTC. Its translation is CASSVLARYNEQFF.